These 29 T cell receptor beta chains were sequenced from one sample in a study of cytomegalovirus exposure and HLA in healthy donors. This table comes from immunoSEQ multiplex PCR, and its TCRdb copy is limited to in-frame clones, with some not included. The table lists some 250,000 clones, nearly 90% of them singletons. The specimen sequenced was PBMCs. These receptors were taken from a woman under 30 in good health and CMV-seronegative.

V is TRBV7-2 and J is TRBJ2-3; 13 nucleotides agree with TRBD2. Trimming removed 2 bases from V and 0 bases from J; junction bases left unmatched: 8. Germline V lookup: CDR1 SGHTA, CDR2 FQGNSA. The CDR3 is 19 amino acids. CDR3 bases: TGTGCCAGCAGCTTAAGTCGGACTAGCGGGGGCCTCAGCACAGATACGCAGTATTTT. Translated, it gives CASSLSRTSGGLSTDTQYF.

In the case of this clone: This sample includes further DNA sequences coding for the same CDR3. The CDR3 DNA is TGTGCCAGCAGTTTGGACAGGGCTAACTATGGCTACACCTTC. Amino acid sequence: CASSLDRANYGYTF. This chain links TRBV28 with TRBJ1-2; 8 bases match TRBD1. The length of the CDR3 is 14 residues. Trimming removed 3 bases from V and 0 bases from J; junction bases left unmatched: 0. Germline CDR1 reads MDHEN; CDR2 reads SYDVKM.

This chain joins TRBV7-2 and TRBJ1-4; the match to TRBD1 covers 7 bases. Germline assignment: CDR1 SGHTA and CDR2 FQGNSA. V shed 5 bases, J shed 6 bases, and the junction held 9 bases outside the gene matches. This CDR3 has 15 residues. CDR3 nucleotides: TGTGCCAGCAGCGTTCAACAGGGGCGGCATGAAAAACTGTTTTTT. Translated, it gives CASSVQQGRHEKLFF.

V gene TRBV7-9 combines with J gene TRBJ1-1; 11 bases map to TRBD1. Trimming at V came to 5 bases and at J to 0 bases, leaving 5 bases not matched to a gene. This CDR3 is 16 amino acids long. Germline CDR1 reads SEHNR; CDR2 reads FQNEAQ (reference sequence). CDR3 region: CASSPGQGGMNTEAFF. The CDR3 DNA reads TGTGCCAGCAGCCCGGGACAGGGGGGGATGAACACTGAAGCTTTCTTT.

The chain is built from TRBV11-2 and TRBJ1-1; a weak D match, TRBD1 (6 bases). The CDR3 spans 14 residues. Germline V gene lookup returns CDR1 SGHAT and CDR2 FQNNGV. Deletions cut 3 bases from V and 5 bases from J, with 13 bases between. The CDR3 DNA reads as TGTGCCAGCAGCTTTTCAGGGGAGAGGACTGAAGCTTTCTTT. Translation: CASSFSGERTEAFF.

This sequence joins TRBV6-5 and TRBJ2-3; TRBD1 matches at 7 bases. The germline V gene encodes CDR1 MNHEY and CDR2 SVGAGI. The length of the CDR3 is 15 residues. J gave up 2 bases and V 6 bases, and 8 bases lay outside the gene matches. CDR3 loop: CASRNPGQLTDTQYF. CDR3 in DNA: TGTGCCAGCAGAAATCCGGGACAGCTCACAGATACGCAGTATTTT.

The chain couples TRBV7-6 to TRBJ2-7, with TRBD2 identical over 8 bases. The germline V gene has CDR1 SGHVS and CDR2 FNYEAQ. V lost 0 bases to trimming and J lost 7 bases; unmatched junction nucleotides: 8. The CDR3 is made up of 15 amino acids. This chain's CDR3 is CASSLAAGAFLEQYF. The CDR3 DNA reads as TGTGCCAGCAGCTTAGCAGCGGGGGCCTTTCTGGAGCAGTACTTC.

The rearrangement links TRBV7-8 to TRBJ2-3; TRBD2 matches 10 bases. CDR3 length: 14 residues. CDR1 and CDR2 (germline): SGHVS, FQNEAQ. V lost 5 bases to trimming and J lost 6 bases; unmatched junction nucleotides: 5. CDR3 residues: CASSQRGGEDTQYF. The CDR3 DNA follows: TGTGCCAGCAGCCAGCGGGGGGGTGAGGATACGCAGTATTTT. Full variable domain (rest looked up from reference TRBV7-8 and TRBJ2-3): GAGVSQSPRYKVAKRGQDVALRCDPISGHVSLFWYQQALGQGPEFLTYFQNEAQLDKSGLPSDRFFAERPEGSVSTLKIQRTQQEDSAVYLCASSQRGGEDTQYFGPGTRLTVL.

This CDR3 is CASSPSPSDEKLFF. The CDR3 region has the DNA TGTGCCAGCAGCCCTTCCCCCAGCGATGAAAAACTGTTTTTT. The chain recombines TRBV7-6 with TRBJ1-4; D gene ambiguous. Germline values: CDR1 SGHVS, CDR2 FNYEAQ. The CDR3 contains 14 residues. The V gene lost 5 bases and the J gene lost 6 bases, with 13 bases spanning the gap.

The chain combines TRBV7-9 with TRBJ2-7; 7 bases align to TRBD1. The germline gives CDR1 SEHNR, CDR2 FQNEAQ (reference sequence). The CDR3 spans 14 residues. V shed 2 bases and J 4 bases; nucleotides not matched to a gene: 5. CDR3 loop: CASSLSGTVYEQYF. The CDR3 DNA reads as TGTGCCAGCAGCTTATCTGGGACAGTTTACGAGCAGTACTTC.

The chain has TRBV4-3 and TRBJ1-3, with TRBD1 matching over 8 bases. The CDR3 is made up of 17 amino acids. Germline V gives CDR1 LGHNA, CDR2 YSLEER. The V segment lost 1 base and the J segment 0 bases; nucleotides outside the gene matches: 5. This CDR3 reads CASSQVPGTGSGNTIYF. CDR3 DNA: TGCGCCAGCAGCCAAGTACCCGGGACAGGCTCTGGAAACACCATATATTTT.

Only one count was recorded for this clone. This sequence joins TRBV7-9 and TRBJ1-1; unclear D gene. The CDR3 contains 13 residues. Trimming left V 2 bases short and J 3 bases short, with 7 bases between. The V gene's germline CDR1 is SEHNR and CDR2 FQNEAQ (reference sequence). CDR3 sequence: CASSLRVDTEAFF. CDR3 DNA: TGTGCCAGCAGCTTACGGGTAGACACTGAAGCTTTCTTT.

The J gene is TRBJ2-5, the V gene TRBV5-4; 8 positions match TRBD2. The CDR3 length is 15 residues. Unmatched junction bases numbered 9, after V lost 4 bases and J lost 4 bases. Germline CDR1 and CDR2: SGHNT and YYREEE (reference sequence). This CDR3 reads CASSVSGGRGETQYF. CDR3 sequence (DNA): TGTGCCAGCAGCGTGTCGGGGGGGCGGGGAGAGACCCAGTACTTC.

This clone was seen more than once but under ten times. This chain links TRBV19 with TRBJ2-1; D is perhaps TRBD1 (6 bases). This CDR3 comprises 12 residues. V gave up 5 bases and J gave up 6 bases, with 8 bases separating them. Germline loops: CDR1 LNHDA, CDR2 SQIVND (reference sequence). CDR3 sequence (DNA): TGTGCCAGTAGTGTGACAGGCAATGAGCAGTTCTTC. It translates to CASSVTGNEQFF.

This clone was counted a single time. In nucleotides, the CDR3 is TGCAGCGTTGATCACAGGGGAGAGACCCAGTACTTC. As protein: CSVDHRGETQYF. This chain uses TRBV29-1 with TRBJ2-5, with 7 bases aligning to TRBD1. This CDR3 comprises 12 residues. V dropped 3 bases and J dropped 4; count of bases not matched to a gene: 2. CDR1 and CDR2 from the germline V gene are SQVTM and ANQGSEA.

This clone was recorded only once. CDR3 in amino acids: CASSQGLAVETQYF. The CDR3 coding sequence is TGCGCCAGCAGCCAGGGACTAGCGGTAGAGACCCAGTACTTC. The chain carries TRBV5-1 and TRBJ2-5; TRBD2 matches 11 bases. In germline, CDR1 is SGHRS, CDR2 YFSETQ. This CDR3 region has 14 residues. V trimming: 4 bases; J trimming: 4 bases; junction bases outside the gene matches: 3.

The rearrangement uses TRBV25-1 and TRBJ2-2; 8 bases fit TRBD1. Germline CDR1 reads MGHDK; CDR2 reads SYGVNS. The CDR3 has 14 amino acids. V lost 6 bases and J lost 4; bases outside the gene matches: 4. CDR3 region: CASSATGGTGELFF. The CDR3 DNA is TGTGCCAGCAGCGCTACAGGGGGCACCGGGGAGCTGTTTTTT. The full variable domain, in which reference TRBV25-1 and TRBJ2-2 provide the parts outside the CDR3, is EADIYQTPRYLVIGTGKKITLECSQTMGHDKMYWYQQDPGMELHLIHYSYGVNSTEKGDLSSESTVSRIRTEHFPLTLESARPSHTSQYLCASSATGGTGELFFGEGSRLTVL.

V usage is TRBV30 and J usage is TRBJ1-1; TRBD1 matches at 8 bases. The V gene's germline CDR1 is GTSNPN and CDR2 SVGIG (reference sequence). CDR3 length: 13 residues. V shed 2 bases and J 6 bases; nucleotides not matched to a gene: 5. The CDR3 sequence: CAWSKDRGAEAFF. CDR3 DNA sequence: TGTGCCTGGAGTAAAGACAGGGGAGCTGAAGCTTTCTTT. Full variable domain (rest looked up from reference TRBV30 and TRBJ1-1): SQTIHQWPATLVQPVGSPLSLECTVEGTSNPNLYWYRQAAGRGLQLLFYSVGIGQISSEVPQNLSASRPQDRQFILSSKKLLLSDSGFYLCAWSKDRGAEAFFGQGTRLTVV.

This chain uses TRBV28 with TRBJ2-2; 8 bases are shared with TRBD1. V was clipped by 5 bases and J by 2 bases; unmatched bases: 7. Germline assignment: CDR1 MDHEN and CDR2 SYDVKM. The CDR3 spans 16 residues. The CDR3 DNA reads TGTGCCAGCAGTCCCTGGTCAGGGGGCAACACCGGGGAGCTGTTTTTT. This sequence encodes CASSPWSGGNTGELFF.

The genes are TRBV5-4 and TRBJ1-1, with D possibly TRBD1 on 5 matching bases. The V end lost 0 bases, the J end lost 6 bases, and 15 bases lay between the germline ends. The CDR3 loop spans 15 amino acids. The germline V gene has CDR1 SGHNT and CDR2 YYREEE (reference sequence). The CDR3 region has the DNA TGTGCCAGCAGCTTGGATGCGGGGGTGGTCGCTGAAGCTTTCTTT. This sequence encodes CASSLDAGVVAEAFF.

Concerning this clone: One junction end does not reproduce the germline sequence, and a read error may be involved. The chain has TRBV5-8 and TRBJ2-1, with 8 bases lining up with TRBD1. Germline CDR1 is SGHTS and CDR2 is YDEGEE. The length of the CDR3 is 15 residues. The DNA of the CDR3 is TGTGCCAGCAGTTTGGGGACAGGAAGATACAATGAGCAGTTCTTC. Translated, it gives CASSLGTGRYNEQFF. The full variable domain, in which reference TRBV5-8 and TRBJ2-1 provide the parts outside the CDR3, is EAGVTQSPTHLIKTRGQQATLRCSPISGHTSVYWYQQALGLGLQFLLWYDEGEERNRGNFPPRFSGRQFPNYSSELNVNALELEDSALYLCASSLGTGRYNEQFFGPGTRLTVL.

The V and J genes are TRBV19 and TRBJ1-6, with 10 nucleotides matching TRBD1. V shed 6 bases, J shed 10 bases, and the junction held 3 bases outside the gene matches. This CDR3 comprises 13 residues. Per germline, CDR1 LNHDA and CDR2 SQIVND (reference sequence). DNA for the CDR3: TGTGCCAGTAGCCCGGGACAGGGGTCACCCCTCCACTTT. This codes for CASSPGQGSPLHF.

This chain links TRBV19 with TRBJ2-5, with a weak D call TRBD1 (5 bases). The CDR3 has 13 amino acids. V was pared by 3 bases and J by 5 bases, with 10 bases between. Germline V lookup: CDR1 LNHDA, CDR2 SQIVND (reference sequence). The CDR3 loop is CASSISQEETQYF. CDR3 in DNA: TGTGCCAGTAGTATTTCACAGGAGGAGACCCAGTACTTC.

The chain couples TRBV10-1 to TRBJ2-1, with 13 bases identical to TRBD2. Germline CDR1 and CDR2: WNHNN and SYGVQD (reference sequence). The CDR3 totals 16 residues. The V gene end was trimmed by 5 bases and the J gene end by 4 bases; junction bases not matched to a gene: 5. CDR3 loop: CASSSRLAGGYNEQFF. DNA of the CDR3: TGCGCCAGCAGTTCCCGACTAGCGGGGGGATACAATGAGCAGTTCTTC.

This clone was found once. The gene calls are TRBV19 and TRBJ2-1, with TRBD2 matching 7 bases. J lost 4 bases, V lost 4 bases, and 10 bases had no gene match. Germline loops: CDR1 LNHDA, CDR2 SQIVND (reference sequence). This CDR3 spans 16 amino acids. The CDR3 loop is CASSRPTSTEYNEQFF. The CDR3 DNA reads as TGTGCCAGTAGTAGACCGACTAGCACAGAGTACAATGAGCAGTTCTTC.

The rearrangement joins TRBV7-9 to TRBJ1-2, with 8 bases lining up with TRBD1. Germline lookup yields CDR1 SEHNR and CDR2 FQNEAQ (reference sequence). The trim removed 2 bases at V and 4 bases at J, leaving 15 bases unmatched. This CDR3 has 18 amino acids. Here the CDR3 reads CASSLPKEPDRVSYGYTF. The DNA of the CDR3 is TGTGCCAGCAGCTTACCCAAAGAGCCGGACAGGGTGTCCTATGGCTACACCTTC.

The rearrangement joins TRBV29-1 to TRBJ2-2, with D hard to call. Germline V gene data show CDR1 as SQVTM and CDR2 as ANQGSEA. The V end lost 4 bases, the J end lost 1 base, and 13 bases lay between the germline ends. The CDR3 length is 15 residues. The CDR3 region has the DNA TGCAGCGTTGTCTCTGGGCAGATGAACACCGGGGAGCTGTTTTTT. This encodes CSVVSGQMNTGELFF.

The rearrangement links TRBV6-5 to TRBJ2-1; 7 bases line up with TRBD1. The CDR3 runs 14 residues. The junction had 11 bases not matched to a gene; V was cut back by 7 bases and J by 8 bases. The germline gives CDR1 MNHEY, CDR2 SVGAGI. The chain's CDR3 is CASTSRQGGDEQFF. CDR3 in DNA: TGTGCCAGCACATCGCGACAGGGCGGCGATGAGCAGTTCTTC.

The CDR3 spells CASSLEQVRSGANVLTF. For the CDR3, the DNA is TGCGCCAGCAGCTTGGAACAGGTTAGGTCTGGGGCCAACGTCCTGACTTTC. The rearrangement links TRBV5-1 to TRBJ2-6; tentatively, D is TRBD1 (5 bases). Per germline, CDR1 SGHRS and CDR2 YFSETQ. The CDR3 spans 17 residues. Between the trimmed V and J ends, which lost 0 bases and 1 base, there was a span of 11 bases. The full variable domain, rest sourced from reference TRBV5-1 and TRBJ2-6, is KAGVTQTPRYLIKTRGQQVTLSCSPISGHRSVSWYQQTPGQGLQFLFEYFSETQRNKGNFPGRFSGRQFSNSRSEMNVSTLELGDSALYLCASSLEQVRSGANVLTFGAGSRLTVL.